This T cell receptor beta chain was identified in a study of T cell responses to AZD1222 COVID-19 vaccine. Study-level points and caveats: Seropositive AZD1222 recipients at baseline numbered only five or six.

The CDR3 length is 15 residues. Germline CDR1 KGHSH, CDR2 LQKENI. Trimming took off 2 bases at V and 8 bases at J, with 13 bases between the two ends. This clone came up once. Its antigen is undetermined. The method was immunoSEQ multiplex PCR; TCRdb's version includes in-frame clones alone and lacks a portion of them. The table has about 120,000 clones, roughly 90% seen once. The TCR comes from an adult who received the AZD1222 COVID-19 vaccine. The rearrangement uses TRBV18 and TRBJ1-6, with a tentative D call TRBD1 (5 bases). The material was peripheral blood, obtained 28 days after the second AZD1222 dose. CDR3 residues: CASSPSTTVYSPLHF. In nucleotides, the CDR3 is TGTGCCAGCTCACCATCTACGACAGTTTATTCACCCCTCCACTTT.